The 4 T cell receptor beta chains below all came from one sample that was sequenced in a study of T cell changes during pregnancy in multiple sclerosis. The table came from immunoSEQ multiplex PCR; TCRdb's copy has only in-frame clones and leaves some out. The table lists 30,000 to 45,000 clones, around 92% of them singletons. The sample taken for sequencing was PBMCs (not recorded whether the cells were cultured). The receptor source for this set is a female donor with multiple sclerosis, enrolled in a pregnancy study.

This chain's CDR3 is CASSLVGGIGEKLFF. The CDR3 nucleotides are TGCGCCAGCAGCTTGGTGGGGGGGATCGGGGAAAAACTGTTTTTT. This chain uses TRBV5-1 with TRBJ1-4; D may be TRBD1 (5 bases). Germline assignment: CDR1 SGHRS and CDR2 YFSETQ. The CDR3 has 15 residues. The germline V and J ends were trimmed by 0 bases and 8 bases, with 14 bases remaining between them.

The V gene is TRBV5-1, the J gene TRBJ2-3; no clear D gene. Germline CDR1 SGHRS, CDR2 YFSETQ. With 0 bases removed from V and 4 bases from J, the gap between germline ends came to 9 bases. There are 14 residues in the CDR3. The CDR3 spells CASSLETPADTQYF. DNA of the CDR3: TGCGCCAGCAGCTTGGAGACTCCTGCAGATACGCAGTATTTT. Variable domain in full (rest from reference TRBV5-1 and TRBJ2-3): KAGVTQTPRYLIKTRGQQVTLSCSPISGHRSVSWYQQTPGQGLQFLFEYFSETQRNKGNFPGRFSGRQFSNSRSEMNVSTLELGDSALYLCASSLETPADTQYFGPGTRLTVL.

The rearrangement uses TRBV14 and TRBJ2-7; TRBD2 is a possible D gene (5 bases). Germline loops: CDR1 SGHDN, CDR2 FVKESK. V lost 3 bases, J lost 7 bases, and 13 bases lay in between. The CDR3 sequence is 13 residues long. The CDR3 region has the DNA TGTGCCAGCAGCCAGGGCGGGCTCGGGGAGCAGTACTTC. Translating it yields CASSQGGLGEQYF.

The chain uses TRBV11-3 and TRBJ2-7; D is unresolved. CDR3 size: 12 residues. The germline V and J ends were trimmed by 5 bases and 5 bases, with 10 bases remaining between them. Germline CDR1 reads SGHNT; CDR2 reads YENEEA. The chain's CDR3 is CASSPGGHEQYF. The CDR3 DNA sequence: TGTGCCAGCAGCCCTGGTGGCCACGAGCAGTACTTC.